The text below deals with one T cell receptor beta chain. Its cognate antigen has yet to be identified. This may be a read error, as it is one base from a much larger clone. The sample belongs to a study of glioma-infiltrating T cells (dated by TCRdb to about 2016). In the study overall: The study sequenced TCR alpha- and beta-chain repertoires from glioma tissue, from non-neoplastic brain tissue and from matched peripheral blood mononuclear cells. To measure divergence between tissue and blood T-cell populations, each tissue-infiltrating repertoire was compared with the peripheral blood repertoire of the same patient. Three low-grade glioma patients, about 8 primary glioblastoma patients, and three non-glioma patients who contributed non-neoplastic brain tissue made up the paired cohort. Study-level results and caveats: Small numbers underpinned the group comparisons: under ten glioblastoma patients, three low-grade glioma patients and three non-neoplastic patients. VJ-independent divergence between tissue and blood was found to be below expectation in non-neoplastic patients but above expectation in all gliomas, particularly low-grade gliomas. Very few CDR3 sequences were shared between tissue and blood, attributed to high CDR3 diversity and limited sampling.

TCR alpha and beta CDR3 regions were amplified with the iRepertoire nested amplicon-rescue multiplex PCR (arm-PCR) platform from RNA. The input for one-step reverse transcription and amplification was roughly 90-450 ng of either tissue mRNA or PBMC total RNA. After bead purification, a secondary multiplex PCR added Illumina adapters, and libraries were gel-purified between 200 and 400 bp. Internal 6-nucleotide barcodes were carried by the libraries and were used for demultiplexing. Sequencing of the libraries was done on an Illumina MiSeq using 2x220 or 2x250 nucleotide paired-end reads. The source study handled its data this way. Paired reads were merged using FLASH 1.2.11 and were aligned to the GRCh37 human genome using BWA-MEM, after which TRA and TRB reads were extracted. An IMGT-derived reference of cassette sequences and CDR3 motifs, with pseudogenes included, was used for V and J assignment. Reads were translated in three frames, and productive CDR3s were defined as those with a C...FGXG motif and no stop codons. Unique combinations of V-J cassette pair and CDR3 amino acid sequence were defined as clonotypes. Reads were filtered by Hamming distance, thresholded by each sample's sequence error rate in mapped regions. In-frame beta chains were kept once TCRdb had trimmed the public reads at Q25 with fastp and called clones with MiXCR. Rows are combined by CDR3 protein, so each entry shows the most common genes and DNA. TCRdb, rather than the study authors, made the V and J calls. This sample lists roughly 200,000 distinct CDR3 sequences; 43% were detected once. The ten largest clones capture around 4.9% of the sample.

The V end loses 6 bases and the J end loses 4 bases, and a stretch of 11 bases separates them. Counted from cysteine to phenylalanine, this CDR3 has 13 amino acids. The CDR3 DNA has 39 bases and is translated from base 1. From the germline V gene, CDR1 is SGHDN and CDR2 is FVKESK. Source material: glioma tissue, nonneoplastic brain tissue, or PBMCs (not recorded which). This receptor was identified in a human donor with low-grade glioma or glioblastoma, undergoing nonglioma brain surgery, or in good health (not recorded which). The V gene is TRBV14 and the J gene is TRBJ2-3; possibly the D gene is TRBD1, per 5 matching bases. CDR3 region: CASSGRVADTQYF. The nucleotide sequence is TGTGCCAGCAGTGGCAGGGTCGCAGATACGCAGTATTTT.